This is a list of T cell receptor beta chains from one sample in a study of shared clonotypes between healthy human individuals. This table comes from immunoSEQ multiplex PCR, and its TCRdb copy is limited to in-frame clones, with some not included. The sample lists under 350,000 clones; more than 75% were seen once. Sequencing was done on a sample of memory CD8+ T cells sorted from blood. The receptors were gathered from a man between 18 and 29 years old in good health. The CDR3 runs from the conserved cysteine through the conserved F or W. Each record gives: V gene, J gene, D gene, clone size, CDR3 DNA, CDR3 protein. A D gene is named only where the DNA matches it firmly. Expanded clones are given a class, and other clones once, few, many or no size at all.

TRBV27	TRBJ1-6	NA	NA	TGTGCCAGCAGCCGTTTACATAATTCACCCCTCCACTTT	CASSRLHNSPLHF
TRBV7-8	TRBJ2-7	NA	NA	TGTGCCAGCAGCAGGCCCCCGGAACAGTACTTC	CASSRPPEQYF
TRBV27	TRBJ2-1	TRBD1	once	TGTGCCAGCAGTTCGGGACAGGGCCTGTGGTACAATGAGCAGTTCTTC	CASSSGQGLWYNEQFF
TRBV9	TRBJ2-1	TRBD2	NA	TGTGCCAGCAGCGTAGCTAGCGGGGGTCGCAATGAGCAGTTCTTC	CASSVASGGRNEQFF
TRBV4-1	TRBJ2-2	NA	many	TGCGCCAGCAGCCATCGGACCGGGGAGCTGTTTTTT	CASSHRTGELFF
TRBV19	TRBJ2-5	NA	NA	TGTGCCAGTAGTATATGGCCTTCGGAGACCCAGTACTTC	CASSIWPSETQYF
TRBV5-1	TRBJ1-2	TRBD1	few	TGCGCCAGCAGCTTGGTGGGAGTGCAGGGGGCTAACTATGGCTACACCTTC	CASSLVGVQGANYGYTF
TRBV5-6	TRBJ2-3	TRBD2	few	TGTGCCAGCAGCCCGGCTGGGCTAGCGGGAGCCACAGATACGCAGTATTTT	CASSPAGLAGATDTQYF
TRBV15	TRBJ2-1	NA	NA	TGTGCCACCAGCGCCAGAAAAGTCTACAATGAGCAGTTCTTC	CATSARKVYNEQFF
TRBV7-2	TRBJ2-3	NA	NA	TGTGCCAGCAGCTTACTGGCTGTCAGCGCAGATACGCAGTATTTT	CASSLLAVSADTQYF
TRBV10-3	TRBJ2-3	TRBD2	once	TGTGCCATCAGTGGCCCCCTAGCGGGAGGGACAGATACGCAGTATTTT	CAISGPLAGGTDTQYF
TRBV18	TRBJ2-1	TRBD2	NA	TGTGCCAGCTCCCCTAAAGCGGGATTCAATGAGCAGTTCTTC	CASSPKAGFNEQFF
TRBV6-5	TRBJ2-1	NA	once	TGTGCCAGCAGTTACTCGTCCAACAATGAGCAGTTCTTC	CASSYSSNNEQFF
TRBV28	TRBJ2-7	TRBD1	NA	TGTGCCAGCAGCCGACCACAGGGGACGAGTGAGCAGTACTTC	CASSRPQGTSEQYF
TRBV18	TRBJ2-5	NA	once	TGTGCCAGCTCACCGCGGACAGTTTGGGAGACCCAGTACTTC	CASSPRTVWETQYF
TRBV4-2	TRBJ2-3	NA	NA	TGTGCCAGCAGCCAAGAATATGACCTAGAAAGCACAGATACGCAGTATTTT	CASSQEYDLESTDTQYF
TRBV5-6	TRBJ2-7	TRBD1	NA	TGTGCCAGCAGCTCACAGGGGTTCCACGAGCAGTACTTC	CASSSQGFHEQYF
TRBV14	TRBJ2-5	NA	NA	TGTGCCAGCAGCCCCCTTCGGGTGAGGGGAGAGACCCAGTACTTC	CASSPLRVRGETQYF
TRBV7-2	TRBJ2-1	TRBD2	once	TGTGCCAGCAGCTTACTTTTACTAGCGGCGACCAACAATGAGCAGTTCTTC	CASSLLLLAATNNEQFF
TRBV28	TRBJ1-1	NA	NA	TGTGCCAGCAGTTTACGGCATGGGAACACTGAAGCTTTCTTT	CASSLRHGNTEAFF
TRBV10-3	TRBJ1-1	NA	NA	TGTGCCATCAGTGAGTCTTGGGACTTGGACACTGAAGCTTTCTTT	CAISESWDLDTEAFF
TRBV7-6	TRBJ1-5	NA	NA	TGTGCCAGCAGCTTAGCGAGTGGGACTGGCAGCCATCAGCCCCAGCATTTT	CASSLASGTGSHQPQHF
TRBV4-1	TRBJ2-1	TRBD2	few	TGCGCCAGCAGCCAAGCCCTGGGACTAGACTGCCTCTTC	CASSQALGLDCLF
TRBV9	TRBJ2-1	TRBD2	NA	TGTGCCAGCAGCGTAGAGTTTTTGTCTAGCGGGAGTGATGAGCAGTTCTTC	CASSVEFLSSGSDEQFF
TRBV7-9	TRBJ1-2	NA	NA	TGTGCCAGCAGCGCCTCCGAATCTAACTATGGCTACACCTTC	CASSASESNYGYTF
TRBV11-2	TRBJ2-5	TRBD1	NA	TGTGCCAGCAGCCCAACAGGGGGCGGTGGGGAGACCCAGTACTTC	CASSPTGGGGETQYF
TRBV9	TRBJ2-3	NA	NA	TGTGCCAGCAGCTTTGGACTGGCTAGCACAGATACGCAGTATTTT	CASSFGLASTDTQYF
TRBV30	TRBJ2-2	NA	NA	TGTGCCTGGAGTGTACGGGTCGGGGGTGGTTTTTTCGGCACCGGGGAGCTGTTTTTT	CAWSVRVGGGFFGTGELFF
TRBV7-9	TRBJ1-3	NA	NA	TGTGCCAGCAGCCCTGCCAGGACATCTATCTCTGGAAACACCATATATTTT	CASSPARTSISGNTIYF
TRBV27	TRBJ1-1	TRBD1	NA	TGTGCCAGCGGGTTAACAGGGGGCTACACTGAAGCTTTCTTT	CASGLTGGYTEAFF
TRBV11-3	TRBJ2-7	TRBD1	NA	TGTGCCAGCAGCAAATCGACAGGGTCCTACGAGCAGTACTTC	CASSKSTGSYEQYF
TRBV9	TRBJ2-1	NA	NA	TGTGCCAGCAGCGTCGGAATCGGAGCGGAGTACAATGAGCAGTTCTTC	CASSVGIGAEYNEQFF
TRBV4-3	TRBJ2-7	NA	NA	TGCGCCAGCAGCCGTGAGGACGAGCAGTACTTC	CASSREDEQYF
TRBV6-6	TRBJ2-7	TRBD1	NA	TGTGCCACTGGGACAGGGGCCTCTCTAGGGCAGTACTTC	CATGTGASLGQYF
TRBV18	TRBJ2-1	NA	NA	TGTGCCAGCTCAGAAGGTGGGGGCAATGAGCAGTTCTTC	CASSEGGGNEQFF
TRBV5-1	TRBJ2-1	NA	NA	TGCGCCAGCAGCTTGGGTCTAGAATACAATGAGCAGTTCTTC	CASSLGLEYNEQFF
TRBV11-2	TRBJ2-7	TRBD2	NA	TGTGCCAGCACCATCCTTGGGGGGGGCGAGCAGTACTTC	CASTILGGGEQYF
TRBV2	TRBJ1-1	NA	NA	TGTGCCAGCAGTGAAGCCACCCACGAGAACACTGAAGCTTTCTTT	CASSEATHENTEAFF
TRBV6-5	TRBJ2-4	TRBD1	NA	TGTGCCAGCAGTTCACAGGGGGCTGCGGACATTCAGTACTTC	CASSSQGAADIQYF
TRBV7-9	TRBJ2-1	NA	NA	TGTGCCAGCAGCCCTACAGCGTACAATGAGCAGTTCTTC	CASSPTAYNEQFF
TRBV12-5	TRBJ2-7	TRBD1	NA	TGTGCTAGTGCTTTTTCCCGGGACAGGACCTACGAGCAGTACTTC	CASAFSRDRTYEQYF
TRBV5-1	TRBJ2-1	NA	NA	TGCGCCAGCAGCTTGGCAAGCCACTTATGGGATGAGCAGTTCTTC	CASSLASHLWDEQFF
TRBV25-1	TRBJ1-2	NA	NA	TGTGCCAGCGGCCGACAGTCCGGCTATGGCTACACCTTC	CASGRQSGYGYTF
TRBV4-3	TRBJ2-7	TRBD1	NA	TGCGCCAGCAGCCAAGCAACCTACCTGGCGCACGGGACAGGGGCATACGAGCAGTACTTC	CASSQATYLAHGTGAYEQYF
TRBV27	TRBJ2-1	TRBD2	NA	TGTGCCAGCAGTTTCGGACTAGCGGGAGGCAATGAGCAGTTCTTC	CASSFGLAGGNEQFF
TRBV11-2	TRBJ2-7	NA	NA	TGTGCCAGCAGCTTACCTTCGCATCAGCCCTACGAGCAGTACTTC	CASSLPSHQPYEQYF
TRBV4-3	TRBJ2-7	NA	NA	TGCGCCAGCAGCCAAGGTGCCGGGGCGTGGGAGCAGTACTTC	CASSQGAGAWEQYF